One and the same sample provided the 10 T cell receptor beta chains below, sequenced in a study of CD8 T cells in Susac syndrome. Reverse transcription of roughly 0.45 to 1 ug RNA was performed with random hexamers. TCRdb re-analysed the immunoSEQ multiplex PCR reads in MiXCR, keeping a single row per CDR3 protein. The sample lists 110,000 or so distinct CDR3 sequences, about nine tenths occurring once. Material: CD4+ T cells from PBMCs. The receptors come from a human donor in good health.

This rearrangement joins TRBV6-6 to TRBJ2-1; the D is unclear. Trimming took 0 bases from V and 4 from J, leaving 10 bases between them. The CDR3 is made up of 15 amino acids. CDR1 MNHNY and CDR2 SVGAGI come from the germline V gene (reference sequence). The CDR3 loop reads CASSYSGPNYNEQFF. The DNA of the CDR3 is TGTGCCAGCAGTTACTCCGGTCCTAATTACAATGAGCAGTTCTTC.

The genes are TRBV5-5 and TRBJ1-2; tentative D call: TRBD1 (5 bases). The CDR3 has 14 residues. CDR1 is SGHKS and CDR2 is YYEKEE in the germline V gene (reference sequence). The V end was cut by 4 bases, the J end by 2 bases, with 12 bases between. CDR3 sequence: CASSGDGINYGYTF. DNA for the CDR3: TGTGCCAGCAGCGGGGACGGGATCAACTATGGCTACACCTTC.

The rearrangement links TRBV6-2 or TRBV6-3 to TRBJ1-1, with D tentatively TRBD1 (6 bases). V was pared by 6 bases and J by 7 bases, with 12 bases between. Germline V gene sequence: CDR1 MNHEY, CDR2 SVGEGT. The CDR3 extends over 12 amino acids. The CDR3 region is CASRGGGDEAFF. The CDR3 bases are TGTGCCAGCAGAGGGGGTGGGGATGAAGCTTTCTTT.

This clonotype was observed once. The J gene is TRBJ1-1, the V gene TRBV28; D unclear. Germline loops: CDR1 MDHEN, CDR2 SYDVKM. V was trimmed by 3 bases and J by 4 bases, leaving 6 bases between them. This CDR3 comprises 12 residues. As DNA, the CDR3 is TGTGCCAGCAGTTTTTTTGGCACTGAAGCTTTCTTT. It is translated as CASSFFGTEAFF.

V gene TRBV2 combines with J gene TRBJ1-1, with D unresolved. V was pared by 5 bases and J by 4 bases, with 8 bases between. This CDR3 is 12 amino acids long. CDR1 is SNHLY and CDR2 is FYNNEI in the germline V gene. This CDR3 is CASSWASTEAFF. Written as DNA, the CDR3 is TGTGCCAGCAGTTGGGCGTCCACTGAAGCTTTCTTT.

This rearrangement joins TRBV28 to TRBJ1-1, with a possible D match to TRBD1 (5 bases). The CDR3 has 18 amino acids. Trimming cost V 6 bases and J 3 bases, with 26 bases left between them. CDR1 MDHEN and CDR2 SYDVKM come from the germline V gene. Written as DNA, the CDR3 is TGTGCCAGCAGCCATGGTGGGCGAGTTAGTCAGGGAGACACTGAAGCTTTCTTT. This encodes CASSHGGRVSQGDTEAFF.

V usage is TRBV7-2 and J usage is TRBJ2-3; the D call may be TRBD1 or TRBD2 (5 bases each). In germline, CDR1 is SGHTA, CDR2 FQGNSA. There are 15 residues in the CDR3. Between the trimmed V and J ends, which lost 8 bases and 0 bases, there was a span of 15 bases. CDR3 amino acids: CASGRDRASTDTQYF. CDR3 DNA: TGTGCCAGCGGCAGGGACCGAGCAAGCACAGATACGCAGTATTTT. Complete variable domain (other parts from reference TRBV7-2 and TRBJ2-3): GAGVSQSPSNKVTEKGKDVELRCDPISGHTALYWYRQSLGQGLEFLIYFQGNSAPDKSGLPSDRFSAERTGGSVSTLTIQRTQQEDSAVYLCASGRDRASTDTQYFGPGTRLTVL.

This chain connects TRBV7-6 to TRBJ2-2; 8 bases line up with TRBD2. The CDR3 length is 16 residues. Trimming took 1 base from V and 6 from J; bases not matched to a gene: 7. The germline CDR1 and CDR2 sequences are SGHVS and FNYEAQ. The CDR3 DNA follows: TGTGCCAGCAGCTTAGGAGCGGGAGTAGGTTCCGGGGAGCTGTTTTTT. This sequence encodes CASSLGAGVGSGELFF.

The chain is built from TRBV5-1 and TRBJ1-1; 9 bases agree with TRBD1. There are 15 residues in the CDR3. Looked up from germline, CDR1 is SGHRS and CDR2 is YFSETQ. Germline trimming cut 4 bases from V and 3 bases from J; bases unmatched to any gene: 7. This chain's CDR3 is CASSLTGTGYTEAFF. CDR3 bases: TGCGCCAGCAGCCTGACCGGGACAGGGTACACTGAAGCTTTCTTT.

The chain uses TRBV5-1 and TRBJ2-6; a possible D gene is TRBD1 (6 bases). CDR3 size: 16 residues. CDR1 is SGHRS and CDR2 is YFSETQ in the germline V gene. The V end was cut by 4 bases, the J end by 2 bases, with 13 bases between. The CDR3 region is CASSLVGGAGANVLTF. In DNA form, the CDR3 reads TGCGCCAGCAGCCTAGTTGGGGGCGCTGGGGCCAACGTCCTGACTTTC.